The 23 T cell receptor beta chains in this list originate from one sample, sequenced in a study of CD8 T cells in Susac syndrome. Roughly 0.5 to 1 ug RNA was reverse transcribed with random hexamers. Each CDR3 protein gets one entry after TCRdb re-called the immunoSEQ multiplex PCR reads with MiXCR. The table lists about 200,000 distinct CDR3 sequences, roughly nine tenths of them singletons. What was sequenced was CD8+ T cells from PBMCs. All receptors come from a human donor with multiple sclerosis.

The V and J genes are TRBV20-1 and TRBJ2-1; 8 nucleotides agree with TRBD2. Germline lookup yields CDR1 DFQATT and CDR2 SNEGSKA (reference sequence). V trimming: 6 bases; J trimming: 12 bases; junction bases outside the gene matches: 16. The CDR3 loop spans 14 amino acids. The CDR3 spells CSAPVGLVIERQFF. For the CDR3, the DNA is TGCAGTGCCCCGGTGGGACTAGTCATCGAGAGGCAGTTCTTC.

This chain joins TRBV29-1 and TRBJ2-1; possibly TRBD1 or TRBD2 for D (7 bases each). With 4 bases removed from V and 9 bases from J, the gap between germline ends came to 13 bases. The germline V gene has CDR1 SQVTM and CDR2 ANQGSEA. The CDR3 loop spans 12 amino acids. This CDR3 reads CSVVPRGGEQFF. The CDR3 DNA reads as TGCAGCGTTGTACCCAGGGGGGGTGAGCAGTTCTTC.

The chain has TRBV28 and TRBJ2-3; TRBD2 aligns across 10 bases. Per the germline V gene, CDR1 is MDHEN and CDR2 is SYDVKM. Trimming cost V 5 bases and J 3 bases; bases outside gene matches: 5. CDR3 length: 15 residues. The CDR3: CASSVAGGLTDTQYF. The CDR3 coding sequence is TGTGCCAGCAGTGTAGCGGGGGGCCTAACAGATACGCAGTATTTT.

There are a few counts of this clonotype. V is TRBV5-1 and J is TRBJ1-1; D may be TRBD1 (5 bases). The germline CDR1 and CDR2 sequences are SGHRS and YFSETQ. Trimming left V 7 bases short and J 3 bases short, with 13 bases between. The CDR3 is 13 amino acids. CDR3 DNA sequence: TGCGCCAGCGCCTCCCAGGGAGACACTGAAGCTTTCTTT. It encodes CASASQGDTEAFF.

V is TRBV5-6 and J is TRBJ1-5; 7 nucleotides line up with TRBD1. CDR3 size: 14 residues. Germline values: CDR1 SGHDT, CDR2 YYEEEE. V shed 5 bases, J shed 2 bases, and the junction held 4 bases outside the gene matches. Here the CDR3 DNA reads TGTGCCAGCAGTTATGGGACAGGCAATCAGCCCCAGCATTTT. As protein: CASSYGTGNQPQHF.

The rearrangement joins TRBV7-8 to TRBJ1-5; no definite D call. CDR1 and CDR2 (germline): SGHVS, FQNEAQ. Trimming removed 4 bases from V and 7 bases from J, with 11 bases in between. The CDR3 covers 13 residues. CDR3 coding DNA: TGTGCCAGCAGCTCGGAGGGTTCCCAGCCCCAGCATTTT. This translates into CASSSEGSQPQHF.

Only a few counts were recorded for this clonotype. This sequence joins TRBV29-1 and TRBJ2-7; D tentatively fits TRBD1 or TRBD2 (5 bases each). The CDR3 has 17 residues. CDR1 is SQVTM and CDR2 is ANQGSEA in the germline V gene. V lost 3 bases and J lost 2, with 23 bases in between. The DNA of the CDR3 is TGCAGCGTTGATGGTACTGGGCTCCGGGACGGACCCTACGAGCAGTACTTC. Protein sequence: CSVDGTGLRDGPYEQYF.

This chain uses TRBV7-9 with TRBJ1-1; D gene ambiguous. Germline V gene sequence: CDR1 SEHNR, CDR2 FQNEAQ (reference sequence). CDR3 size: 10 residues. The CDR3 nucleotides read TGTGCGTTCGGGATCACTGAAGCTTTCTTT. It specifies CAFGITEAFF.

This CDR3 is CASKLAGAYNEQFF. In DNA form, the CDR3 reads TGTGCCAGCAAACTAGCGGGCGCCTACAATGAGCAGTTCTTC. V usage is TRBV27 and J usage is TRBJ2-1; 9 bases are a match to TRBD2. The CDR3 is made up of 14 amino acids. J was trimmed by 2 bases and V by 7 bases; bases with no gene match: 3. Germline V CDR1 and CDR2: MNHEY, SMNVEV (reference sequence).

The chain uses TRBV7-2 and TRBJ1-1; the D is unclear. V gave up 4 bases and J gave up 4 bases, with 10 bases separating them. Germline CDR1 is SGHTA and CDR2 is FQGNSA. This CDR3 has 13 residues. The CDR3 sequence: CASSWGGGTEAFF. Here the CDR3 DNA reads TGTGCCAGCAGCTGGGGAGGCGGCACTGAAGCTTTCTTT.

V usage is TRBV4-3 and J usage is TRBJ2-4; TRBD2 matches 8 bases. J gave up 1 base and V 0 bases, and 8 bases lay outside the gene matches. Looked up from germline, CDR1 is LGHNA and CDR2 is YSLEER. CDR3 length: 18 amino acids. The chain's CDR3 is CASSQDLGSGSAKNIQYF. The CDR3 nucleotides read TGCGCCAGCAGCCAAGATTTGGGGAGCGGGAGTGCCAAAAACATTCAGTACTTC.

This clonotype was found a few times. J is TRBJ2-7 and V is TRBV14, with 9 bases that match TRBD1. CDR1 SGHDN and CDR2 FVKESK come from the germline V gene. The CDR3 runs to 15 residues. The V segment lost 4 bases and the J segment 1 base; nucleotides outside the gene matches: 5. The CDR3 loop reads CASSLVGTGSYEQYF. Written as DNA, the CDR3 is TGTGCCAGCAGCCTCGTGGGGACAGGGTCCTACGAGCAGTACTTC.

The rearrangement uses TRBV6-5 and TRBJ2-3; D gene uncertain. Deletions cut 6 bases from V and 3 bases from J, with 10 bases between. The germline CDR1 and CDR2 sequences are MNHEY and SVGAGI. The length of the CDR3 is 13 residues. The CDR3 region is CASSIKHTDTQYF. For the CDR3, the DNA is TGTGCCAGCAGCATTAAGCATACAGATACGCAGTATTTT.

The chain is built from TRBV7-8 and TRBJ2-1, with D unresolved. Deletions cut 2 bases from V and 9 bases from J, with 11 bases between. Germline lookup yields CDR1 SGHVS and CDR2 FQNEAQ. There are 13 residues in the CDR3. CDR3 nucleotides: TGTGCCAGCAGCTTACTCCGCGTAGCTGAGCAGTTCTTC. Amino acid sequence: CASSLLRVAEQFF.

This clonotype was detected once. The chain recombines TRBV7-9 with TRBJ2-3; TRBD2 matches at 7 bases. Trimming took 5 bases from V and 3 from J; bases not matched to a gene: 5. The CDR3 is 14 amino acids. CDR1 SEHNR and CDR2 FQNEAQ come from the germline V gene (reference sequence). CDR3 DNA: TGTGCCAGCAGCCAAGCGGGGTGGACAGATACGCAGTATTTT. Residues: CASSQAGWTDTQYF.

This clonotype was recorded once. The chain is built from TRBV4-1 and TRBJ2-6; 7 nucleotides match TRBD1. The length of the CDR3 is 19 residues. The germline V gene has CDR1 MGHRA and CDR2 YSYEKL. J was trimmed by 0 bases and V by 4 bases; bases with no gene match: 12. The chain's CDR3 is CASSPMPGQSSSGANVLTF. DNA of the CDR3: TGCGCCAGCAGCCCGATGCCGGGACAGTCTTCCTCTGGGGCCAACGTCCTGACTTTC.

The V call is TRBV13, the J call TRBJ2-5; the match to TRBD1 covers 10 bases. The CDR3 contains 15 residues. V was pared by 5 bases and J by 3 bases, with 6 bases of the junction left unmatched. The germline CDR1 and CDR2 sequences are PRHDT and FYEKMQ (reference sequence). DNA of the CDR3: TGTGCCAGCAGCCCCGGTGGACAGGGGGAAGAGACCCAGTACTTC. It specifies CASSPGGQGEETQYF.

Written as DNA, the CDR3 is TGCGCCAGCCGCACCCGGACAGGGGTGGGCCAGCCCCAGCATTTT. This gives the protein CASRTRTGVGQPQHF. The chain is built from TRBV4-1 and TRBJ1-5, with 9 positions matching TRBD1. The junction had 12 bases not matched to a gene; V was cut back by 8 bases and J by 7 bases. Germline lookup yields CDR1 MGHRA and CDR2 YSYEKL. The CDR3 has 15 amino acids.

The chain employs TRBV15 and TRBJ2-1; D may be TRBD2 (5 bases). With 3 bases removed from V and 7 bases from J, the gap between germline ends came to 16 bases. The CDR3 is 15 residues long. CDR1 and CDR2 from the germline V gene are LNHNV and YYDKDF (reference sequence). CDR3 nucleotides: TGTGCCACCAGCAGCCCGCGCACCAGCGGAAATGAGCAGTTCTTC. It is translated as CATSSPRTSGNEQFF.

The chain employs TRBV4-1 and TRBJ2-5; maybe TRBD1 (7 bases). The germline gives CDR1 MGHRA, CDR2 YSYEKL. CDR3 length: 14 amino acids. Trimming stripped 5 bases from V and 5 bases from J, with 15 bases between. CDR3 loop: CASSVADRRETQYF. CDR3 coding DNA: TGCGCCAGCAGCGTAGCGGACAGGCGGGAGACCCAGTACTTC.

The chain combines TRBV7-9 with TRBJ1-1, with TRBD1 identical over 7 bases. V shed 0 bases, J shed 7 bases, and the junction held 2 bases outside the gene matches. This CDR3 spans 13 amino acids. Germline CDR1 reads SEHNR; CDR2 reads FQNEAQ (reference sequence). CDR3 nucleotide sequence: TGTGCCAGCAGCTTAGCCAGACAGGGTGAAGCTTTCTTT. Its translation is CASSLARQGEAFF.

The chain uses TRBV6-6 and TRBJ2-7; D is unclear. V was trimmed by 2 bases and J by 2 bases, leaving 16 bases between them. Germline CDR1 reads MNHNY; CDR2 reads SVGAGI (reference sequence). The length of the CDR3 is 16 residues. For the CDR3, the DNA is TGTGCCAGCAGTTACCCCCCCCCGGCAGGACCCTACGAGCAGTACTTC. Encoded protein: CASSYPPPAGPYEQYF.

This sequence joins TRBV27 and TRBJ2-1; D gene ambiguous. V lost 6 bases, J lost 5 bases, and 5 bases lay in between. Looked up from germline, CDR1 is MNHEY and CDR2 is SMNVEV (reference sequence). This CDR3 has 11 amino acids. CDR3 coding DNA: TGTGCCAGCAGGCTTAACAATGAGCAGTTCTTC. Encoded protein: CASRLNNEQFF.